Sequencing of this T cell receptor (beta chain) was carried out in a study of blood T cell repertoires in COVID-19. Study context: COVID-19 samples from acute and convalescent phases originated in the United States, Italy and Spain. T cells, B-cell-depleted T cells, or PBMCs supplied cDNA or gDNA.

This CDR3 has 15 residues. CDR1 and CDR2 from the germline V gene are ENHRY and SYGVKD. V was pared by 0 bases and J by 5 bases, with 2 bases of the junction left unmatched. As processed by the authors: Estimated nucleated cell counts came from reference gene primer amplification. Assay used: immunoSEQ multiplex PCR; TCRdb lists only in-frame clones, some missing. V and J calls plus clone size are reproduced from that table; the DNA served to infer D and trimming. The profile shows over 95,000 clones, 70% to 80% of them singletons. The sequenced material came from peripheral blood. The chain has TRBV10-3 and TRBJ2-2; TRBD2 matches at 8 bases. The sequence came from a woman of 80 years or more with active or convalescent COVID-19. The CDR3 sequence is CAISESPSGTGELFF. CDR3 in DNA: TGTGCCATCAGTGAGTCGCCTAGCGGGACCGGGGAGCTGTTTTTT.